A selection of T cell receptor beta chains follows, all from one sample in a study of blood T cells in healthy people across ages. Each CDR3 protein is one row after TCRdb ran MiXCR on the 5' RACE reads. This repertoire shows some 1,800,000 distinct CDR3 sequences, roughly 43% found once; its top ten account for approximately 22%. The sample consisted of blood. These receptors came from a human donor in good health. CDR3s leave out the opening cysteine and the closing phenylalanine or tryptophan.

cdr3_length | v_call | cdr3_aa
14 | TRBV7-2 | ASSLALGTAYNEQY
11 | TRBV11-1 | ASSLADPGTQY
14 | TRBV20-1 | SARDRWQGAGQPQH
15 | TRBV7-3 | ASSLQTGPISYNEQF
15 | TRBV6-4 | ASSDFPGRGHLDVQF
10 | TRBV21-1 | ASMDNPNEQF
14 | TRBV6-2/TRBV6-3 | ASSPIAGRTYNEQY
14 | TRBV7-2 | ASSTTTGPTLYGYT
12 | TRBV28 | ASRPRTGGGTQY
10 | TRBV6-2/TRBV6-3 | ASSVQRETQY
15 | TRBV27 | ASNTREGLAFYNEQF